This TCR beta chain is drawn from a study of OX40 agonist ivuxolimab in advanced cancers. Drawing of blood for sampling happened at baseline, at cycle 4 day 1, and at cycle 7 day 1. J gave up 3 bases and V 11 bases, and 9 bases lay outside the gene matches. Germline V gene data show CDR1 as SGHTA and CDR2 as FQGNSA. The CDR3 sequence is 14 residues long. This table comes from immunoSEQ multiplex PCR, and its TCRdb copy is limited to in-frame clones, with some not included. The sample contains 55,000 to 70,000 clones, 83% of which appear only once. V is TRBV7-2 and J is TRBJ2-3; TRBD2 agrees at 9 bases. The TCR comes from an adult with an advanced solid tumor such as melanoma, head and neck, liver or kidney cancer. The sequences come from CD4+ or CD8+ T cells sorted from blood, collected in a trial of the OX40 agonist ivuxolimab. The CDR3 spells CAGTSRLTTDTQYF. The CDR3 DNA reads TGTGCCGGGACTAGCCGGCTTACTACAGATACGCAGTATTTT.